This is a list of T cell receptor beta chains from one sample in a study of T cells in Graves' hyperthyroidism and ophthalmopathy. One entry per CDR3 protein results from TCRdb running MiXCR on the multiplex PCR reads. In the table there are some 770,000 distinct CDR3 sequences, around 17% of which are singletons. The sequenced sample consisted of blood. The source of these receptors is a man younger than 35 with Graves' hyperthyroidism. The CDR3 runs from the conserved cysteine through the conserved F or W. The order of the fields is J gene, D gene, V gene, clone size, CDR3 DNA, CDR3 protein. D genes are given only for firm matches. Expanded clones are given a class, and other clones once, few, many or no size at all.

>TRBJ2-5|-|TRBV18|many
TGTGCCAGCTCACAAGGACAGCAAGAGACCCAGTACTTC
CASSQGQQETQYF
>TRBJ2-7|-|TRBV5-1|few
TGCGCCAGCAGCTCGGGTTCGGGAGCCTACGAGCAGTACTTC
CASSSGSGAYEQYF
>TRBJ2-7|-|TRBV30|many
TGTGCCTGGAGCCCGAGAGGAGGAGCCTACGAGCAGTACTTC
CAWSPRGGAYEQYF
>TRBJ1-4|TRBD1|TRBV6-1|-
TGTGCCAGCAGCGAGGGACAGGGTCCTGAAAAACTGTTTTTT
CASSEGQGPEKLFF
>TRBJ1-6|-|TRBV7-2|few
TGTGCCAGCAGCTCGGGACATCTTAGGAGCTCCTATAATTCACCCCTCCACTTT
CASSSGHLRSSYNSPLHF
>TRBJ1-6|TRBD1|TRBV12-3/TRBV12-4|many
TGTGCCAGCAGAGGACAGGTTGGCTCACCCCTCCACTTT
CASRGQVGSPLHF
>TRBJ2-2|-|TRBV7-2|-
TGTGCCAGCAGCTTAGCGAGGGGTTGGAACACCGGGGAGCTGTTTTTT
CASSLARGWNTGELFF
>TRBJ2-3|TRBD1|TRBV28|many
TGTGCCAGCAGTCAAATAACCGGGACAGGGGAAACAGATACGCAGTATTTT
CASSQITGTGETDTQYF
>TRBJ2-7|-|TRBV6-2/TRBV6-3|-
TGTGCCAGCAGTTCGCGCAGGGTGTGGCGCTCCTACGAGCAGTACTTC
CASSSRRVWRSYEQYF
>TRBJ1-4|TRBD1|TRBV7-9|few
TGTGCCAGCTCCTTTGAAGGACAGGGGAATGAAAAACTGTTTTTT
CASSFEGQGNEKLFF
>TRBJ1-2|-|TRBV7-2|few
TGTGCCAGCAGCTTAGGAGTTACTAACTATGGCTACACCTTC
CASSLGVTNYGYTF
>TRBJ2-2|TRBD1|TRBV30|-
TGTGCCTGGAATCAGGGGGCAAACACCGGGGAGCTGTTTTTT
CAWNQGANTGELFF
>TRBJ2-2|TRBD2|TRBV20-1|few
TGCAGTGCGAGAGGCGGGAGCCCCGCCGGGGAGCTGTTTTTT
CSARGGSPAGELFF
>TRBJ2-1|-|TRBV24-1|few
TGTGCCACCAGTGATGGACGGGTCCTCTCCTACAATGAGCAGTTCTTC
CATSDGRVLSYNEQFF
>TRBJ1-6|-|TRBV7-9|-
TGTGCCAGCAGCTTAGGGACAATTGATTCACCCCTCCACTTT
CASSLGTIDSPLHF
>TRBJ2-4|TRBD2|TRBV15|many
TGTGCCACCATGACGGGAGGAGGCATTCAGTACTTC
CATMTGGGIQYF
>TRBJ1-5|-|TRBV28|many
TGTGCCAGCAGTTGGGACAATAGCAATCAGCCCCAGCATTTT
CASSWDNSNQPQHF
>TRBJ1-2|-|TRBV11-2|few
TGTGCCAGCAGCTTAGATCCGGGCCCGGACTATGGCTACACCTTC
CASSLDPGPDYGYTF
>TRBJ2-6|-|TRBV3-1|many
TGTGCCAGCAGCCAAGATACGGAGGGGGCCAACGTCCTGACTTTC
CASSQDTEGANVLTF
>TRBJ1-5|-|TRBV28|-
TGTGCCAGCAGTTCCCGGGTTAAACAGCCCCAGCATTTT
CASSSRVKQPQHF
>TRBJ1-2|TRBD1|TRBV12-3/TRBV12-4|few
TGTGCCAGCACACCAACGGACAGGGCCGGGAACTATGGCTACACCTTC
CASTPTDRAGNYGYTF
>TRBJ1-1|TRBD1|TRBV19|-
TGTGCCAGTAGTATGCCCCACACACAGGGGGCGCCGAAGGAAGCTTTCTTT
CASSMPHTQGAPKEAFF
>TRBJ2-7|TRBD1|TRBV6-2/TRBV6-3|many
TGTGCCAGCAGTTACTCCGGCCCCCTCCGGGACAGATACTACGAGCAGTACTTC
CASSYSGPLRDRYYEQYF
>TRBJ2-1|TRBD2|TRBV6-2/TRBV6-3|many
TGTGCCAGCAGCATCGTAGCGGGGTACAATGAGCAGTTCTTC
CASSIVAGYNEQFF
>TRBJ2-3|TRBD2|TRBV5-1|-
TGCGCCAGCAGCTTGCTAGCGGAGACAGATACGCAGTATTTT
CASSLLAETDTQYF
>TRBJ1-5|-|TRBV18|many
TGTGCCAGCTCCCTCCCGAATGGTCAGCCCCAGCATTTT
CASSLPNGQPQHF
>TRBJ1-1|-|TRBV6-1|few
TGTGCCAGCAGCCAGACAGGAGGAACAGTAGTAGCTTTCTTT
CASSQTGGTVVAFF
>TRBJ2-7|TRBD1|TRBV19|few
TGTGCCAGTAGTCCCGGGACAGGGTGGTACGAGCAGTACTTC
CASSPGTGWYEQYF
>TRBJ2-3|TRBD2|TRBV6-1|-
TGTGCCAGCAGAATACTAGCGGGAGTAGGAGATACGCAGTATTTT
CASRILAGVGDTQYF
>TRBJ2-1|TRBD2|TRBV20-1|few
TGCAGTGCTAGAACGGGACTATTCTCCTACAATGAGCAGTTCTTC
CSARTGLFSYNEQFF
>TRBJ1-5|-|TRBV30|many
TGTGCCTGGAATCTCGGCAATCAGCCCCAGCATTTT
CAWNLGNQPQHF
>TRBJ2-7|TRBD2|TRBV28|many
TGTGCCAGCAGCCCGAGTTGGGAGAAGCGGGAGGGCCGGATCTACGAGCAGTACTTC
CASSPSWEKREGRIYEQYF
>TRBJ2-7|TRBD1|TRBV5-4|-
TGTGCCAGCAGCAGACCCGGGACAGGGGGCTACGAGCAGTACTTC
CASSRPGTGGYEQYF
>TRBJ1-5|-|TRBV29-1|-
TGCAGCGTTGGGTCAGGGGGCAATCAGCCCCAGCATTTT
CSVGSGGNQPQHF
>TRBJ2-1|-|TRBV5-1|few
TGCGCCAGCCAACGGGACTCGTCCTACAATGAGCAGTTCTTC
CASQRDSSYNEQFF
>TRBJ2-7|-|TRBV28|many
TGTGCCAGCAGTCCCGGGACACTTAACTACGAGCAGTACTTC
CASSPGTLNYEQYF
>TRBJ2-2|-|TRBV29-1|-
TGCAGCGGTACAAAGCCTACAAACACCGGGGAGCTGTTTTTT
CSGTKPTNTGELFF
>TRBJ2-7|-|TRBV7-9|-
TGTGCCAGCAGCTTTTTGGGGGACACCACCTACGAGCAGTACTTC
CASSFLGDTTYEQYF
>TRBJ2-1|TRBD2|TRBV6-5|-
TGTGCCAGCAGTTACGGATCCGGGACTAGCGGGTTCGATGAGCAGTTCTTC
CASSYGSGTSGFDEQFF
>TRBJ2-1|TRBD1|TRBV3-1|-
TGTGCCAGCAGCCCCTCCGGGGACAGAGGGAATGAGCAGTTCTTC
CASSPSGDRGNEQFF
>TRBJ2-7|-|TRBV6-1|few
TGTGCCAGCATTCACCCGGCTAGCCCATACGAGCAGTACTTC
CASIHPASPYEQYF
>TRBJ2-5|-|TRBV9|-
TGTGCCAGCAGCGTAAATGCCCAAGAGACCCAGTACTTC
CASSVNAQETQYF
>TRBJ2-1|-|TRBV27|many
TGTGCCAGCAGTTCGAGCGGATTCTACAATGAGCAGTTCTTC
CASSSSGFYNEQFF
>TRBJ2-7|TRBD2|TRBV20-1|-
TGCAGTGCTACCCCTAGCGGGGACTACGAGCAGTACTTC
CSATPSGDYEQYF
>TRBJ2-3|-|TRBV3-1|many
TGTGCCAGCAGCACGAGGGATACGCAGTATTTT
CASSTRDTQYF
>TRBJ2-3|TRBD2|TRBV11-2|-
TGTGCCAGCAGCTTTGTAACTAGCGGCACAGATACGCAGTATTTT
CASSFVTSGTDTQYF
>TRBJ2-1|TRBD2|TRBV7-3|-
TGTGCCAGCAGCTTAAGCGGGAGCCTGAACAATGAGCAGTTCTTC
CASSLSGSLNNEQFF
>TRBJ1-1|-|TRBV15|few
TGTGCCACCAGCAGATCGGACTTTTTGGCCAGTGAAGCTTTCTTT
CATSRSDFLASEAFF
>TRBJ2-1|-|TRBV28|many
TGTGCCAGCAGTTTGGCAGGACAAGAGCAGTTCTTC
CASSLAGQEQFF
>TRBJ2-1|TRBD2|TRBV3-1|many
TGTGCCAGCAGCCAAAAGGGCGGGAGTACTGAGCAGTTCTTC
CASSQKGGSTEQFF
>TRBJ1-2|TRBD1|TRBV30|many
TGTGCCTGGAGTCCAGGGGGTGGCTATGGCTACACCTTC
CAWSPGGGYGYTF
>TRBJ2-7|TRBD1|TRBV6-1|-
TGTGCCAGCAGCGGGACAGGGCCCCACTACGAGCAGTACTTC
CASSGTGPHYEQYF
>TRBJ1-1|-|TRBV12-3/TRBV12-4|many
TGTGCCAGCAGTTCGCAAGACAGGAGGGGCACTGAAGCTTTCTTT
CASSSQDRRGTEAFF
>TRBJ2-7|-|TRBV20-1|few
TGCAGTGCTGGGGGGGCGGGAGAATGGGAGCAGTACTTC
CSAGGAGEWEQYF
>TRBJ2-1|TRBD2|TRBV7-9|-
TGTGCCAGCAGCTTAATGAGCGGGAGAGGCTACAATGAGCAGTTCTTC
CASSLMSGRGYNEQFF